This T cell receptor (beta chain) was identified during a study of T cell changes during pregnancy in multiple sclerosis. This clone showed up just once. Sequenced by immunoSEQ multiplex PCR; TCRdb stores in-frame clones only, minus some. This table holds tens of thousands of clones, around 94% found once. Trimming left V 1 base short and J 0 bases short, with 11 bases between. Germline V gene sequence: CDR1 SEHNR, CDR2 FQNEAQ (reference sequence). The CDR3 runs to 16 residues. The chain couples TRBV7-9 to TRBJ2-3; unclear D gene. The receptor was isolated from a female donor with multiple sclerosis, enrolled in a pregnancy study. The source material was CD4+ T cells from peripheral blood mononuclear cells, sampled in the third trimester of pregnancy. The CDR3 DNA reads TGTGCCAGCAGCTTAGGGTTTCAGGAAAGCACAGATACGCAGTATTTT. Translation: CASSLGFQESTDTQYF. The complete variable domain, with remaining parts taken from reference TRBV7-9 and TRBJ2-3, reads DTGVSQNPRHKITKRGQNVTFRCDPISEHNRLYWYRQTLGQGPEFLTYFQNEAQLEKSRLLSDRFSAERPKGSFSTLEIQRTEQGDSAMYLCASSLGFQESTDTQYFGPGTRLTVL.